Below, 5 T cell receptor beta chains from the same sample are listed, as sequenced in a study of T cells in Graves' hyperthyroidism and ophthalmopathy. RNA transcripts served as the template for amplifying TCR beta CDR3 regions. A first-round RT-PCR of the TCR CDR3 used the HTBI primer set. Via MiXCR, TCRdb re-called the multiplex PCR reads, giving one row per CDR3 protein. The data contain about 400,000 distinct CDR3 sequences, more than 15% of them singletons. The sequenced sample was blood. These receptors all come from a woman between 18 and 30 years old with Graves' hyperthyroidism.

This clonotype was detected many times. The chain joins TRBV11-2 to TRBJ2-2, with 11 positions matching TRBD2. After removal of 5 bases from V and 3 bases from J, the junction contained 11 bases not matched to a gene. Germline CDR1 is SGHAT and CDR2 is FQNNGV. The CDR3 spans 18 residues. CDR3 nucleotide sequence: TGTGCCAGCAGCCTACCACTAGCGGGGGAGCCCCACACCGGGGAGCTGTTTTTT. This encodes CASSLPLAGEPHTGELFF.

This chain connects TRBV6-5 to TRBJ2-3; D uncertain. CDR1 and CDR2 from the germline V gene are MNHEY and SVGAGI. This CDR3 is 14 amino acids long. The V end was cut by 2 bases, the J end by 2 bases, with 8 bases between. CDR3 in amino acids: CASSYVTHTDTQYF. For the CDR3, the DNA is TGTGCCAGCAGTTACGTCACTCACACAGATACGCAGTATTTT.

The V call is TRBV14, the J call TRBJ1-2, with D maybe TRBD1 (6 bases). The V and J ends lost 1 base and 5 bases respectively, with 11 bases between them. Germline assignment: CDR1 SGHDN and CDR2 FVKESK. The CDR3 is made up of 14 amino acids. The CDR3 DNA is TGTGCCAGCAGCCAAGTTCGGACAGATTATGGCTACACCTTC. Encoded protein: CASSQVRTDYGYTF.

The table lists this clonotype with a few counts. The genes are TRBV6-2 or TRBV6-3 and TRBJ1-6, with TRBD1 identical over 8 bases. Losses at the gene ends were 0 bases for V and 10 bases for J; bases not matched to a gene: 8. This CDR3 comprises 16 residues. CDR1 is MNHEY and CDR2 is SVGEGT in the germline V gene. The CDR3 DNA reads TGTGCCAGCAGTTACTCGATTGGACAGGGAGCCTCACCCCTCCACTTT. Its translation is CASSYSIGQGASPLHF.

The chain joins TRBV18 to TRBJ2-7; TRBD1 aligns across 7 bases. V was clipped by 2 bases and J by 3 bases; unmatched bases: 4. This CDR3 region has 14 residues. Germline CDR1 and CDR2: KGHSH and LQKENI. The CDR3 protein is CASSPGTEGYEQYF. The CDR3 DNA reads TGTGCCAGCTCACCAGGGACAGAGGGCTACGAGCAGTACTTC.